This T cell receptor (beta chain) was recorded in a study of technical replicates of blood from a few donors. Sequencing used immunoSEQ multiplex PCR; TCRdb keeps in-frame clones, though not all of them. Here the sample spans some 74,000 clones, roughly 95% being singletons. Sequenced: T cells isolated from PBMCs. The TCR was taken from a human donor in good health.

This CDR3 reads CASSLPPGSSYNEQFF. Written as DNA, the CDR3 is TGCGCCAGCAGCTTGCCCCCGGGTAGCTCCTACAATGAGCAGTTCTTC. The chain combines TRBV5-1 with TRBJ2-1; no clear D. CDR1 and CDR2 from the germline V gene are SGHRS and YFSETQ. The V end was cut by 1 base, the J end by 0 bases, with 11 bases between. The CDR3 runs 16 residues.